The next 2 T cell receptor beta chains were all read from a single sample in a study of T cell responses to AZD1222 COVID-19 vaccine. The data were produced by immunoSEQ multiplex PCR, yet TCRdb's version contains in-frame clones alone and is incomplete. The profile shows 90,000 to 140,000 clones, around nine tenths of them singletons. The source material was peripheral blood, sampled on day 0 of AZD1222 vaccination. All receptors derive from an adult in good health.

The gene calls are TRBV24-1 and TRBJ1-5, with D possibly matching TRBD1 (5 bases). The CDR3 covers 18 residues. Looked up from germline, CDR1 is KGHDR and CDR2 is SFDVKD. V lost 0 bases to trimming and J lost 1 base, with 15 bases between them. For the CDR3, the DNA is TGTGCCACCAGTGATTTGTCTGGGACGACGACGAGCAATCAGCCCCAGCATTTT. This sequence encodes CATSDLSGTTTSNQPQHF.

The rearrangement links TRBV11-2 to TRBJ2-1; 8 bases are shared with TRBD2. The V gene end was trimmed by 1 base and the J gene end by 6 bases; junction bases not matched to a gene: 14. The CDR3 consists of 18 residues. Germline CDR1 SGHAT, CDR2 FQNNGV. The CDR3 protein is CASSLVGGVGTRSNEQFF. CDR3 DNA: TGTGCCAGCAGCTTAGTAGGGGGTGTCGGGACTAGATCCAATGAGCAGTTCTTC.